This passage covers 3 T cell receptor beta chains from one sample sequenced in a study of blood T cell repertoires in COVID-19. The assay was immunoSEQ multiplex PCR, and TCRdb's table has in-frame clones only and misses some. The sample carries 130,000 or so clones, 84% recorded once. Sequencing was done on a sample of peripheral blood. These receptors came from a woman aged 55-69 years with acute or convalescent COVID-19.

V usage is TRBV18 and J usage is TRBJ1-2; TRBD1 agrees at 7 bases. V was pared by 5 bases and J by 4 bases, with 10 bases of the junction left unmatched. Germline values: CDR1 KGHSH, CDR2 LQKENI. This CDR3 has 15 residues. CDR3 nucleotide sequence: TGTGCCAGCTCATCCTCGGGACAGATAGGCTATGGCTACACCTTC. Protein product: CASSSSGQIGYGYTF.

The genes are TRBV20-1 and TRBJ2-1; 14 positions match TRBD2. Germline CDR1 DFQATT, CDR2 SNEGSKA (reference sequence). With 3 bases clipped from V and 4 bases from J, the junction kept 14 bases outside the gene matches. There are 19 residues in the CDR3. The CDR3 is CSASPPPGLAGARYNEQFF. CDR3 sequence (DNA): TGCAGTGCTAGTCCACCACCGGGACTAGCGGGGGCCAGGTACAATGAGCAGTTCTTC.

This clone was seen only once. V and J are TRBV5-1 and TRBJ2-5, with 9 nucleotides matching TRBD2. V lost 4 bases and J lost 2; bases outside the gene matches: 3. Germline assignment: CDR1 SGHRS and CDR2 YFSETQ. The CDR3 is made up of 14 amino acids. CDR3 region: CASSLSGGQETQYF. The DNA for the CDR3 is TGCGCCAGCAGCCTTAGCGGGGGACAAGAGACCCAGTACTTC.